This TCR beta chain emerged from a study of OX40 agonist ivuxolimab in advanced cancers. On the study more broadly: While on treatment, patients had intravenous ivuxolimab at 0.01 to 10 mg/kg every 2 weeks. Notes on the study in general: Both CD4+ and CD8+ T cell populations in blood had undergone clonal expansion by week 6 at 0.1 to 3.0 mg/kg.

Assay used: immunoSEQ multiplex PCR; TCRdb lists only in-frame clones, some missing. The sample includes about 45,000 clones, 70% to 90% seen only once; the top ten take roughly a sixth. This clone came up once. The antigen is not known. The CDR3 spans 10 residues. Germline values: CDR1 MNHNS, CDR2 SASEGT. Between the trimmed V and J ends, which lost 6 bases and 7 bases, there was a span of 6 bases. This specimen consisted of CD4+ or CD8+ T cells sorted from blood, obtained in a trial of the OX40 agonist ivuxolimab. This chain joins TRBV6-1 and TRBJ1-1; D is undetermined. The TCR was taken from an adult with an advanced solid tumor such as melanoma, head and neck, liver or kidney cancer. CDR3 protein: CASRESEAFF. CDR3 in DNA: TGTGCCAGCAGGGAGAGTGAAGCTTTCTTT.